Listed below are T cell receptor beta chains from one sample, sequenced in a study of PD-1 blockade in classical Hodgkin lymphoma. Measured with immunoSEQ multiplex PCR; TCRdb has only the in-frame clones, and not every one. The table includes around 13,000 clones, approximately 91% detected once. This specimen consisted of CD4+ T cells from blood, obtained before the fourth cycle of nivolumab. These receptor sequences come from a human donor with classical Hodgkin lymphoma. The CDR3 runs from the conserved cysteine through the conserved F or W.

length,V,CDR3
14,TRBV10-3,CAIGASGVRETQYF
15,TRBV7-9,CASRLTSSSTDTQYF
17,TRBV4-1,CASSLLTRTVVHSPLHF
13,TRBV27,CASSRVKGNEQFF
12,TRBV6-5,CASSPGLDGYTF
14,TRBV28,CASSPTGLSNEQYF
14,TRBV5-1,CASSSRTSGETQYF
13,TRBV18,CASSPFTDYEQYF
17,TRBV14,CASSAGQGRSGANVLTF
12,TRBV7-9,CASSYSTDTQYF
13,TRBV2,CASRQGNSGELFF
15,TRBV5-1,CASSLRTGSNSPLHF
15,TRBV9,CASSVAGRSTDTQYF
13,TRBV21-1,CASSPTGAETQYF
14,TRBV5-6,CASSFKQTNEKLFF
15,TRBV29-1,CSAPDRGGRDYGYTF
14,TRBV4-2,CASSGDRGRTEAFF
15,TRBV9,CASSAGTGESEKLFF